The sequence of this T cell receptor beta chain was determined in a study of T-cell reconstitution after alpha-beta-depleted transplantation in children. Using unique molecular identifiers, the investigators prepared the TCRbeta library. TCRdb called the PCR reads again in MiXCR, with one record for every CDR3 protein. The sample yields some 280,000 distinct CDR3 sequences, 9.9% seen once. Germline lookup yields CDR1 SGHAT and CDR2 FQNNGV. The CDR3 runs 15 residues. The trim removed 1 base at V and 2 bases at J, leaving 3 bases unmatched. This clonotype was observed a handful of times. This TCR was sampled from a human donor who donated a stem cell graft to a child with SCID. The source material was PBMCs from the stem cell graft donor, sampled from the stem cell graft. The chain uses TRBV11-2 and TRBJ2-5; 8 bases are shared with TRBD1. The CDR3 coding sequence is TGTGCCAGCAGCTTAGGTGGGACAGGTCAAGAGACCCAGTACTTC. Protein: CASSLGGTGQETQYF.